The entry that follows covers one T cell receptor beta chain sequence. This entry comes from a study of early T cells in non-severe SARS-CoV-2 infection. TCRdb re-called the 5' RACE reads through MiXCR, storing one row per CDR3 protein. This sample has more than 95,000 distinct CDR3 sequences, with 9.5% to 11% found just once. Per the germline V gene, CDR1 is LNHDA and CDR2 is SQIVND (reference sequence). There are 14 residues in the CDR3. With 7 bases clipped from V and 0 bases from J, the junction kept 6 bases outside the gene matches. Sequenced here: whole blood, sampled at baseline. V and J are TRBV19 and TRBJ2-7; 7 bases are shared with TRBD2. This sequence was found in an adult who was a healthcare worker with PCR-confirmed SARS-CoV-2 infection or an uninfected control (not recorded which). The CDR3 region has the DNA TGTGCCAGTAACGGCGGCGGGAGCTCCTACGAGCAGTACTTC. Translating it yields CASNGGGSSYEQYF.